This TCR beta chain was documented in a study of cytomegalovirus exposure and HLA in healthy donors. The overall study: Approximately 190 million T cells yielded around 100 million unique TCR beta sequences, as an earlier analysis found.

The V gene's germline CDR1 is SGHAT and CDR2 FQNNGV. The CDR3 has 14 amino acids. Trimming at V came to 7 bases and at J to 12 bases, leaving 6 bases not matched to a gene. The study ran its PCR with 60 Vbeta and 13 Jbeta primers. TCRdb's table, derived via immunoSEQ multiplex PCR, lists solely in-frame clones and lacks some. This table has some 80,000 clones, less than 80% appearing once. This TCR was sampled from a human donor in good health. This chain connects TRBV11-2 to TRBJ2-1; 16 bases agree with TRBD2. The specimen was PBMCs. The CDR3 protein is CASTGTSGGASQFF. The DNA for the CDR3 is TGTGCCAGCACTGGGACTAGCGGGGGGGCCTCGCAGTTCTTC.